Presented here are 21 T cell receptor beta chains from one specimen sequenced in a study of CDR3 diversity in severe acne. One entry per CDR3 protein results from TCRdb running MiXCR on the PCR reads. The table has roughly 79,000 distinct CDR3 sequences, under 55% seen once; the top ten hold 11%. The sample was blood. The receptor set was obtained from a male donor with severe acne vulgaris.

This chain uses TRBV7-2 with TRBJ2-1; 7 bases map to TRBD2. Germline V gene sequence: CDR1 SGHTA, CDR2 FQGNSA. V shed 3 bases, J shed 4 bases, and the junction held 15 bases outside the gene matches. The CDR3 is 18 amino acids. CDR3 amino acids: CASSFRSGGRGTYNEQFF. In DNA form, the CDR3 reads TGTGCCAGCAGCTTTAGATCGGGGGGACGGGGGACTTACAATGAGCAGTTCTTC.

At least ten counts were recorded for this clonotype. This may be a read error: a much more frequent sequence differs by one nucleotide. CDR3 nucleotides: TGTGCCAGCAGCTTACGTGAAGCTCTCTTT. This gives the protein CASSLREALF. V gene TRBV7-9 combines with J gene TRBJ1-1; no clear D gene. CDR1 and CDR2 from the germline V gene are SEHNR and FQNEAQ (reference sequence). The CDR3 contains 10 residues.

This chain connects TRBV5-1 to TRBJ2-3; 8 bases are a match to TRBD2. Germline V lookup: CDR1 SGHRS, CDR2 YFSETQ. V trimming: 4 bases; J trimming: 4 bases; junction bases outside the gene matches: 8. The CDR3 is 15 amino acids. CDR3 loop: CASSIGGGDPDTQYF. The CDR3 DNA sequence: TGCGCCAGCAGCATCGGGGGGGGGGATCCAGATACGCAGTATTTT.

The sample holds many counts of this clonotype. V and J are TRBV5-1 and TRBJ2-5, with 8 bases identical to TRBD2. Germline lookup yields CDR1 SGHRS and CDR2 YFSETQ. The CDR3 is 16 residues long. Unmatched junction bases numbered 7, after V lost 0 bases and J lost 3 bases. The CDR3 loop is CASSLVPGGLKETQYF. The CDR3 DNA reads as TGCGCCAGCAGCTTGGTTCCGGGAGGGTTAAAAGAGACCCAGTACTTC.

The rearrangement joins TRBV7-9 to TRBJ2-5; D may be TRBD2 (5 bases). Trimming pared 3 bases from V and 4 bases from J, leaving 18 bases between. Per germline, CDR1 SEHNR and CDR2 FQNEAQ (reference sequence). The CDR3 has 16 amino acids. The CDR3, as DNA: TGTGCCAGCAGCTTGGCCTTCTTCGGGGAGACAGAGACCCAGTACTTC. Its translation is CASSLAFFGETETQYF.

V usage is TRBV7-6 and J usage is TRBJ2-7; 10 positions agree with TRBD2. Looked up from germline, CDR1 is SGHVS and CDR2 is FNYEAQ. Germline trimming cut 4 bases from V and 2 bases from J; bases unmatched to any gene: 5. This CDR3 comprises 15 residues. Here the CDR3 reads CASSSGLAIAYEQYF. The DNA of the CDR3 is TGTGCCAGCAGCTCGGGACTAGCGATTGCCTACGAGCAGTACTTC. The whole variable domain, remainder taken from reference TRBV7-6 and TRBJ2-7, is GAGVSQSPRYKVTKRGQDVALRCDPISGHVSLYWYRQALGQGPEFLTYFNYEAQQDKSGLPNDRFSAERPEGSISTLTIQRTEQRDSAMYRCASSSGLAIAYEQYFGPGTRLTVT.

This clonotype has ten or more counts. CDR3 in amino acids: CASSQQGGNTEAFF. In DNA, the CDR3 is TGTGCCAGCAGTCAACAGGGGGGGAACACTGAAGCTTTCTTT. V and J are TRBV2 and TRBJ1-1; 8 bases align to TRBD1. In germline, CDR1 is SNHLY, CDR2 FYNNEI. J was trimmed by 1 base and V by 5 bases; bases with no gene match: 3. This CDR3 comprises 14 residues. The full variable domain, its missing parts supplied by reference TRBV2 and TRBJ1-1, is EPEVTQTPSHQVTQMGQEVILRCVPISNHLYFYWYRQILGQKVEFLVSFYNNEISEKSEIFDDQFSVERPDGSNFTLKIRSTKLEDSAMYFCASSQQGGNTEAFFGQGTRLTVV.

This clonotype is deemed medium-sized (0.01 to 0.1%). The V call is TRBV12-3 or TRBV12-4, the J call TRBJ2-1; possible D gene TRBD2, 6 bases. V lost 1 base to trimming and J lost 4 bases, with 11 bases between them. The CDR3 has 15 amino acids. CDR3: CASSLGSGLYNEQFF. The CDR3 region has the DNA TGTGCCAGCAGTTTAGGTAGCGGCCTTTACAATGAGCAGTTCTTC.

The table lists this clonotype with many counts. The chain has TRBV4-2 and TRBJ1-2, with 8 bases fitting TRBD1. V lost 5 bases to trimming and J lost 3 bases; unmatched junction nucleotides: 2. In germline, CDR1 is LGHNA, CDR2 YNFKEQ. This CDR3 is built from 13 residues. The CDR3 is CASSGGQDYGYTF. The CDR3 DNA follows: TGTGCCAGCAGCGGGGGACAGGACTATGGCTACACCTTC.

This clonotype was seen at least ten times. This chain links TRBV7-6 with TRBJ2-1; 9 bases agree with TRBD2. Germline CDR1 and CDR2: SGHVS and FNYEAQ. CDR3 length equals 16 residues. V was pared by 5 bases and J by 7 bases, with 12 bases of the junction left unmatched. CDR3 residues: CASSRNPGTSRNEQFF. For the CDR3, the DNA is TGTGCCAGCAGCAGAAACCCCGGGACTAGCAGAAATGAGCAGTTCTTC.

CDR3 DNA sequence: TGTGCCAGCAGCGCTAGGGGCGGGAGCTCAGATACGCAGTATTTT. Amino acid sequence: CASSARGGSSDTQYF. The gene calls are TRBV2 and TRBJ2-3; 7 nucleotides match TRBD2. J lost 4 bases, V lost 6 bases, and 10 bases had no gene match. The CDR3 runs 15 residues. Germline-derived CDR1 and CDR2 are SNHLY and FYNNEI. The full variable domain, rest sourced from reference TRBV2 and TRBJ2-3, is EPEVTQTPSHQVTQMGQEVILRCVPISNHLYFYWYRQILGQKVEFLVSFYNNEISEKSEIFDDQFSVERPDGSNFTLKIRSTKLEDSAMYFCASSARGGSSDTQYFGPGTRLTVL.

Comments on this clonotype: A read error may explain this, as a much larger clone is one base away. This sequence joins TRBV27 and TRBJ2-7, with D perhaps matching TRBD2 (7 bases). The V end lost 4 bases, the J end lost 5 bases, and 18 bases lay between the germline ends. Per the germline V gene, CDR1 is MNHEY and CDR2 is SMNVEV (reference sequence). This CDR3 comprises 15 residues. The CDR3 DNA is TGTGCCAGCAGTTCAAAGGGGGGGCCCATGCACGAGCAGTACTTC. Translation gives CASSSKGGPMHEQYF.

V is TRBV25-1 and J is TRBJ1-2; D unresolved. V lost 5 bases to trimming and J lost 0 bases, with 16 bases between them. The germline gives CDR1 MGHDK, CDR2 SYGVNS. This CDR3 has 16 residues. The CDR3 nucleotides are TGTGCCAGCAGTTACCCCACGCACCACCCTAACTATGGCTACACCTTC. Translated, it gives CASSYPTHHPNYGYTF.

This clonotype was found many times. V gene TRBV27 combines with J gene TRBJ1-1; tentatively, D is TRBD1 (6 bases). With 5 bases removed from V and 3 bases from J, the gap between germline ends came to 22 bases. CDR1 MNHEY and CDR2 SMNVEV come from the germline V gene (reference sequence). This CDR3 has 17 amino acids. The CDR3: CASSRATGPLKDTEAFF. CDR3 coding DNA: TGTGCCAGCAGTCGAGCGACAGGCCCCCTTAAGGACACTGAAGCTTTCTTT.

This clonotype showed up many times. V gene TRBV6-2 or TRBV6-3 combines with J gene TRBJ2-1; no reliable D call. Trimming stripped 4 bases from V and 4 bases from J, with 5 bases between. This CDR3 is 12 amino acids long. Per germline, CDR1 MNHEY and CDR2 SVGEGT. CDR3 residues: CASSLKYNEQFF. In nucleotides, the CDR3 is TGTGCCAGCAGTTTAAAGTACAATGAGCAGTTCTTC.

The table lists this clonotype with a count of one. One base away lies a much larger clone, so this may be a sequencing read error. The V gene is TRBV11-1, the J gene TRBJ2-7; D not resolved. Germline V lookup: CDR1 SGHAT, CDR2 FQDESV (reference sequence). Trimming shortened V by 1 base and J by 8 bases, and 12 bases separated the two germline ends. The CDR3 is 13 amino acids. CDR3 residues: CASSLERSYKQYF. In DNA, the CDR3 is TGTGCCAGCAGCTTAGAACGCAGTTACAAGCAGTACTTC.

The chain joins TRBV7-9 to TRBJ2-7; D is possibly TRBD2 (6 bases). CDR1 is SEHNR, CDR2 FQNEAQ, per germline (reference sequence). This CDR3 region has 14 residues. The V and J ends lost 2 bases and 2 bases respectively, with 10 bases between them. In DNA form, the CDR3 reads TGTGCCAGCAGCTTAACGGTAGCGGCCTACGAGCAGTACTTC. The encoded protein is CASSLTVAAYEQYF. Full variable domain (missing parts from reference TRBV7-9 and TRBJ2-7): DTGVSQNPRHKITKRGQNVTFRCDPISEHNRLYWYRQTLGQGPEFLTYFQNEAQLEKSRLLSDRFSAERPKGSFSTLEIQRTEQGDSAMYLCASSLTVAAYEQYFGPGTRLTVT.

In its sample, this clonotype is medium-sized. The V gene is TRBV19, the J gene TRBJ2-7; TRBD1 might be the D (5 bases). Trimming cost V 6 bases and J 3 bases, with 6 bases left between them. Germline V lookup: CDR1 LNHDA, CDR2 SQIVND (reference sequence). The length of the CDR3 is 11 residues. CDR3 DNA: TGTGCCAGTAGCCAGGGCTACGAGCAGTACTTC. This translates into CASSQGYEQYF.

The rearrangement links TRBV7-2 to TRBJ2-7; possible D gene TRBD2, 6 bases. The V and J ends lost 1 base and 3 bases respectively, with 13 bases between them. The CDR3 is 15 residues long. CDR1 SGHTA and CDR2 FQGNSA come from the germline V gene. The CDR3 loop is CASSLGAGIRYEQYF. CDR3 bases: TGTGCCAGCAGCTTAGGCGCGGGAATCCGCTACGAGCAGTACTTC.

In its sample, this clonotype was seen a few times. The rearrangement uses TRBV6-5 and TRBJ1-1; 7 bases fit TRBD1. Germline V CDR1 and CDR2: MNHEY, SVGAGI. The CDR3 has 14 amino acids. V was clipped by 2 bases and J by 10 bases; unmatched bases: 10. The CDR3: CASSYAAGGVGAFF. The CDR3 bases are TGTGCCAGCAGTTACGCGGCAGGGGGAGTAGGAGCTTTCTTT.

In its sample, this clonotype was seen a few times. The CDR3: CAISEFHTGGATQYF. The CDR3 DNA reads as TGTGCCATCAGTGAGTTCCACACCGGGGGGGCGACCCAGTACTTC. The chain has TRBV10-3 and TRBJ2-5, with TRBD2 matching over 8 bases. In germline, CDR1 is ENHRY, CDR2 SYGVKD. The trim removed 1 base at V and 7 bases at J, leaving 8 bases unmatched. CDR3 length: 15 amino acids.